Each of the 24 T cell receptor beta chains below was sequenced from the same sample in a study of monozygotic twins with inflammatory bowel disease. No DNA is given; TCRdb re-called the 5' RACE reads and lists each CDR3 protein once. This listing includes 300,000 to 400,000 distinct CDR3 sequences. The sample comprised blood. The receptors here all came from a human donor with ulcerative colitis or Crohn's disease, or a healthy co-twin of an affected twin (not recorded which).

The chain uses TRBV5-6 and TRBJ1-1; there is no DNA to check the TCRdb D call of TRBD1. There are 15 residues in the CDR3. Germline-derived CDR1 and CDR2 are SGHDT and YYEEEE. CDR3 region: CASSPYAPAGTEALF.

V is TRBV10-3 and J is TRBJ2-5; TCRdb lists TRBD2, though no DNA is available to test this call. Germline-derived CDR1 and CDR2 are ENHRY and SYGVKD. The CDR3 length is 16 residues. CDR3 sequence reads: CAISEVSSGYQETQYF.

V and J are TRBV27 and TRBJ1-4; absent DNA, TCRdb's TRBD1 call cannot be checked. This CDR3 contains 14 residues. Germline CDR1 MNHEY, CDR2 SMNVEV (reference sequence). This CDR3 is CASSLLGGNEKLFF.

V gene TRBV3-1 combines with J gene TRBJ2-3; TCRdb outputs TRBD2, but without DNA this stays unchecked. This CDR3 comprises 14 residues. CDR1 is LGHDT and CDR2 is YNNKEL in the germline V gene (reference sequence). The CDR3 sequence is CASKPAGATDTQYF.

The chain couples TRBV12-5 to TRBJ2-5. Germline values: CDR1 LGHNT, CDR2 FRNRAP. CDR3 length: 14 residues. The CDR3 region is CASGLGATQETQYF.

The chain joins TRBV11-2 to TRBJ2-1; TCRdb names TRBD1, which stays unverified in the absence of DNA. CDR1 SGHAT and CDR2 FQNNGV come from the germline V gene. This CDR3 spans 15 amino acids. The CDR3 spells CASSLSGASYNEQFF.

The J gene is TRBJ2-5, the V gene TRBV15. The germline gives CDR1 LNHNV, CDR2 YYDKDF (reference sequence). The CDR3 length is 13 residues. The CDR3 here is CATSRVARETQYF.

The V and J genes are TRBV20-1 and TRBJ2-7; TCRdb's assignment of TRBD1 cannot be checked, as there is no DNA. Germline V gives CDR1 DFQATT, CDR2 SNEGSKA (reference sequence). The CDR3 has 15 residues. The CDR3 loop reads CSGTGPRSGIYEQYF.

V usage is TRBV11-1 and J usage is TRBJ2-3. Germline CDR1 is SGHAT and CDR2 is FQDESV (reference sequence). This CDR3 contains 14 residues. Here the CDR3 reads CASSPEPGADTQYF.

The V and J genes are TRBV5-1 and TRBJ2-5. Germline assignment: CDR1 SGHRS and CDR2 YFSETQ. CDR3 length: 13 residues. CDR3 sequence: CASSLDLYETQYF.

This chain uses TRBV20-1 with TRBJ2-2; there is no DNA to check the TCRdb D call of TRBD2. The germline CDR1 and CDR2 sequences are DFQATT and SNEGSKA (reference sequence). The CDR3 length is 16 residues. CDR3 region: CSAREGLAGDTGELFF.

The chain is built from TRBV29-1 and TRBJ2-2; TCRdb indicates TRBD2, and absent DNA this call remains unverified. CDR1 and CDR2 from the germline V gene are SQVTM and ANQGSEA. The CDR3 is 18 residues long. The CDR3 spells CSVARSSGGTSNTGELFF.

V gene TRBV6-1 combines with J gene TRBJ2-1; there is no DNA to check the TCRdb D call of TRBD2. Per the germline V gene, CDR1 is MNHNS and CDR2 is SASEGT. The CDR3 runs 15 residues. CDR3 sequence reads: CASRTLAGGLNEQFF.

This chain uses TRBV5-1 with TRBJ1-1; absent DNA, TCRdb's TRBD1 call cannot be checked. The CDR3 is made up of 15 amino acids. Germline CDR1 is SGHRS and CDR2 is YFSETQ. The chain's CDR3 is CASSSGQLMNTEAFF. The whole variable domain, remainder taken from reference TRBV5-1 and TRBJ1-1, is KAGVTQTPRYLIKTRGQQVTLSCSPISGHRSVSWYQQTPGQGLQFLFEYFSETQRNKGNFPGRFSGRQFSNSRSEMNVSTLELGDSALYLCASSSGQLMNTEAFFGQGTRLTVV.

This chain joins TRBV5-1 and TRBJ1-2; the TCRdb D gene call, TRBD1, has no DNA to confirm it. CDR3 length: 14 amino acids. Germline V gene data show CDR1 as SGHRS and CDR2 as YFSETQ. CDR3 region: CASSLAGTAYGYTF.

The gene calls are TRBV5-1 and TRBJ1-5. Germline-derived CDR1 and CDR2 are SGHRS and YFSETQ. This CDR3 is 14 amino acids long. CDR3 loop: CASSLDSTSQPQHF.

The genes are TRBV13 and TRBJ2-5. The V gene's germline CDR1 is PRHDT and CDR2 FYEKMQ (reference sequence). The CDR3 runs to 12 residues. The CDR3 sequence is CASSLEMETQYF. Drawing the rest from reference TRBV13 and TRBJ2-5, the complete variable domain is AAGVIQSPRHLIKEKRETATLKCYPIPRHDTVYWYQQGPGQDPQFLISFYEKMQSDKGSIPDRFSAQQFSDYHSELNMSSLELGDSALYFCASSLEMETQYFGPGTRLLVL.

The genes are TRBV25-1 and TRBJ2-5. CDR1 is MGHDK and CDR2 is SYGVNS in the germline V gene. The CDR3 runs 14 residues. CDR3 region: CASSEYWDHETQYF.

The rearrangement links TRBV20-1 to TRBJ1-1; TCRdb's D call of TRBD1 is untestable without DNA. The CDR3 runs to 13 residues. Germline CDR1 is DFQATT and CDR2 is SNEGSKA (reference sequence). The CDR3 loop reads CSARRGGWTEAFF.

The V call is TRBV6-4, the J call TRBJ2-1; TCRdb's D gene call, TRBD1, goes unchecked for lack of DNA. This CDR3 contains 13 residues. In germline, CDR1 is MRHNA, CDR2 SNTAGT. The CDR3 here is CASSGDDYNEQFF.

The J gene is TRBJ1-1, the V gene TRBV28; TCRdb gives TRBD1 as the D gene, but with no DNA this cannot be confirmed. Germline V gene sequence: CDR1 MDHEN, CDR2 SYDVKM. The CDR3 is 14 amino acids. The CDR3 is CASRWDRVNTEAFF.

The chain joins TRBV5-1 to TRBJ2-7; there is no DNA to check the TCRdb D call of TRBD1. The CDR3 runs 15 residues. Germline V lookup: CDR1 SGHRS, CDR2 YFSETQ. The CDR3 loop is CASSLAGQRVDEQYF.

J is TRBJ2-1 and V is TRBV2; TCRdb lists TRBD1, though no DNA is available to test this call. This CDR3 contains 15 residues. Germline CDR1 is SNHLY and CDR2 is FYNNEI. CDR3 loop: CASRTYAGGYNEQFF.

The chain uses TRBV12-3 or TRBV12-4 and TRBJ1-5; TCRdb names TRBD1, which stays unverified in the absence of DNA. There are 14 residues in the CDR3. CDR3: CASSLGTPSQPQHF.